The 14 T cell receptor beta chains below all came from one sample that was sequenced in a study of cytomegalovirus exposure and HLA in healthy donors. The PCR ran on 60 Vbeta and 13 Jbeta primers. Repertoires were generated with immunoSEQ multiplex PCR, while TCRdb's copy carries only in-frame clones and drops some. The sample consists of fewer than 250,000 clones, approximately 81% of them appearing once. The source material was PBMCs. These receptors originate from a young man in good health and CMV-seronegative.

V gene TRBV5-4 combines with J gene TRBJ2-3; possible D gene TRBD1, 6 bases. The V end lost 3 bases, the J end lost 3 bases, and 8 bases lay between the germline ends. Germline V gene sequence: CDR1 SGHNT, CDR2 YYREEE (reference sequence). The CDR3 consists of 13 residues. Written as DNA, the CDR3 is TGTGCCAGCAGCTCAGACAGGACAGATACGCAGTATTTT. Its translation is CASSSDRTDTQYF.

The chain uses TRBV11-2 and TRBJ2-7, with TRBD2 as a possible D gene (5 bases). Germline V gene sequence: CDR1 SGHAT, CDR2 FQNNGV. The V gene lost 4 bases and the J gene lost 1 base, with 20 bases spanning the gap. There are 17 residues in the CDR3. The CDR3 loop is CASSYNSRGWDSYEQYF. The CDR3 DNA follows: TGTGCCAGCAGCTACAATAGCAGAGGGTGGGATTCCTACGAGCAGTACTTC.

Notes on this clone: A junction end diverges from the germline sequence, so it may reflect a read error. The chain carries TRBV7-2 and TRBJ2-6; a weak D match, TRBD1 (5 bases). CDR1 SGHTA and CDR2 FQGNSA come from the germline V gene. The CDR3 is 16 residues long. CDR3 coding DNA: TGTGCCAGCAGCTTAGGCGTTAGCTCTGGGGCCAGCGTCCTGACTTTC. Its protein is CASSLGVSSGASVLTF.

V gene TRBV27 combines with J gene TRBJ1-1, with D tentatively TRBD1 (6 bases). Germline V lookup: CDR1 MNHEY, CDR2 SMNVEV (reference sequence). The CDR3 consists of 15 residues. Trimming removed 3 bases at V and 3 bases at J, with 14 bases between. The CDR3 spells CASSLAGGKDTEAFF. The CDR3 coding sequence is TGTGCCAGCAGTTTGGCGGGGGGCAAGGACACTGAAGCTTTCTTT.

This chain connects TRBV6-1 to TRBJ1-1; weak D call: TRBD1 (6 bases). The CDR3 extends over 15 amino acids. Germline V gives CDR1 MNHNS, CDR2 SASEGT. Trimming pared 4 bases from V and 0 bases from J, leaving 12 bases between. In DNA form, the CDR3 reads TGTGCCAGCAGTGGTTGGACAGAAATGAACACTGAAGCTTTCTTT. Its protein product is CASSGWTEMNTEAFF.

This clone was observed a few times. The CDR3 DNA follows: TGCGCCAGCAGCTTCGGTGGCCCAGGGTACGAGCAGTACTTC. This sequence encodes CASSFGGPGYEQYF. This chain joins TRBV5-1 and TRBJ2-7; the D gene is possibly TRBD1 (5 bases). The CDR3 consists of 14 residues. Trimming took off 2 bases at V and 4 bases at J, with 13 bases between the two ends. Per germline, CDR1 SGHRS and CDR2 YFSETQ.

The J gene is TRBJ2-1, the V gene TRBV19, with 7 bases aligning to TRBD2. Germline trimming cut 6 bases from V and 4 bases from J; bases unmatched to any gene: 6. The CDR3 spans 14 residues. Germline CDR1 and CDR2: LNHDA and SQIVND (reference sequence). Here the CDR3 reads CASSRDGRYNEQFF. The CDR3 DNA sequence: TGTGCCAGTAGCAGGGACGGGAGGTACAATGAGCAGTTCTTC. The variable domain in full, with the rest retrieved from reference TRBV19 and TRBJ2-1, is DGGITQSPKYLFRKEGQNVTLSCEQNLNHDAMYWYRQDPGQGLRLIYYSQIVNDFQKGDIAEGYSVSREKKESFPLTVTSAQKNPTAFYLCASSRDGRYNEQFFGPGTRLTVL.

V is TRBV28 and J is TRBJ1-1; perhaps TRBD1 as D (5 bases). The CDR3 extends over 15 amino acids. The V end lost 3 bases, the J end lost 0 bases, and 11 bases lay between the germline ends. Germline values: CDR1 MDHEN, CDR2 SYDVKM. The CDR3 sequence is CASSFGGAVNTEAFF. DNA for the CDR3: TGTGCCAGCAGTTTTGGTGGGGCAGTGAACACTGAAGCTTTCTTT.

J is TRBJ2-3 and V is TRBV5-6, with 13 bases matching TRBD2. This CDR3 spans 19 amino acids. The junction had 11 bases not matched to a gene; V was cut back by 4 bases and J by 0 bases. Germline values: CDR1 SGHDT, CDR2 YYEEEE. The CDR3 is CASSLWTSGGATSTDTQYF. The CDR3 nucleotides are TGTGCCAGCAGCCTTTGGACTAGCGGGGGCGCTACTAGCACAGATACGCAGTATTTT.

The J gene is TRBJ1-5, the V gene TRBV4-2; D is possibly TRBD1 (6 bases). The CDR3 is 14 amino acids. V lost 8 bases, J lost 5 bases, and 16 bases lay in between. CDR1 LGHNA and CDR2 YNFKEQ come from the germline V gene. The CDR3 spells CASGGAIEDQPQHF. CDR3 bases: TGTGCCAGCGGGGGGGCAATTGAGGATCAGCCCCAGCATTTT.

This chain joins TRBV5-6 and TRBJ2-5; D might be TRBD2 (5 bases). The CDR3 is made up of 12 amino acids. V was pared by 9 bases and J by 0 bases, with 9 bases between. The germline gives CDR1 SGHDT, CDR2 YYEEEE. The CDR3 reads CATGLNQETQYF. In nucleotides, the CDR3 is TGTGCCACCGGACTGAACCAAGAGACCCAGTACTTC. Full variable domain (missing parts from reference TRBV5-6 and TRBJ2-5): DAGVTQSPTHLIKTRGQQVTLRCSPKSGHDTVSWYQQALGQGPQFIFQYYEEEERQRGNFPDRFSGHQFPNYSSELNVNALLLGDSALYLCATGLNQETQYFGPGTRLLVL.

J is TRBJ1-4 and V is TRBV28; D possibly corresponds to TRBD1 (5 bases). Germline V gene data show CDR1 as MDHEN and CDR2 as SYDVKM. V lost 3 bases to trimming and J lost 3 bases, with 8 bases between them. The CDR3 contains 14 residues. CDR3: CASSFDSSNEKLFF. DNA for the CDR3: TGTGCCAGCAGTTTTGACAGCTCTAATGAAAAACTGTTTTTT.

The rearrangement links TRBV6-5 to TRBJ1-2; the D gene is possibly TRBD1 (5 bases). The V end lost 0 bases, the J end lost 3 bases, and 11 bases lay between the germline ends. The germline V gene encodes CDR1 MNHEY and CDR2 SVGAGI. This CDR3 spans 15 amino acids. The CDR3 spells CASSYSRGGDYGYTF. For the CDR3, the DNA is TGTGCCAGCAGTTACTCGAGGGGCGGGGACTATGGCTACACCTTC.

V and J are TRBV6-8 and TRBJ2-7, with TRBD1 matching 7 bases. The CDR3 consists of 14 residues. CDR1 and CDR2 (germline): MNHGY, SAAAGT. Germline trimming cut 8 bases from V and 3 bases from J; bases unmatched to any gene: 10. The CDR3 reads CASGRGLVGYEQYF. CDR3 coding DNA: TGTGCCAGCGGAAGGGGGCTAGTTGGCTACGAGCAGTACTTC.